This is a list of T cell receptor beta chains from one sample in a study of blood T cell repertoires in COVID-19. Using immunoSEQ multiplex PCR, the repertoire was profiled, and TCRdb retains in-frame clones only, with some absent. The sample has 170,000 or so clones; about nine tenths are singletons. The sample was PBMCs or T cells enriched from blood (not recorded which). The receptors originated from a woman between 18 and 30 years old who had recovered from COVID-19. CDR3s include the opening cysteine and the closing phenylalanine or tryptophan. A D gene is named only where the DNA matches it firmly. Only part of the rows carry a size: once, few, many, or a class if the clone is expanded.

>TRBJ1-2|NA|NA|TRBV30
TGTGCCTGGAGCAGGGAACGAAGTGGCTACACCTTC
CAWSRERSGYTF
>TRBJ2-3|TRBD2|NA|TRBV10-2
TGCGCCAGCAGTGAGAATGGATCGGGAGGACTAGCGGCAGATACGCAGTATTTT
CASSENGSGGLAADTQYF
>TRBJ1-2|TRBD1|NA|TRBV19
TGTGCCAGTACCCCCGGGACAGGTTTTACTTATGGCTACACCTTC
CASTPGTGFTYGYTF
>TRBJ2-1|TRBD2|once|TRBV7-6
TGTGCCAGCAGCCCAAGCGGGAGCTCCTACAATGAGCAGTTCTTC
CASSPSGSSYNEQFF
>TRBJ2-1|TRBD2|NA|TRBV10-3
TGTGCCATCGGGAGCGGGGGGGGAGATGAGCAGTTCTTC
CAIGSGGGDEQFF
>TRBJ1-1|NA|NA|TRBV5-1
TGCGCCAGCAGCTTGGTGTCAGACACTGAAGCTTTCTTT
CASSLVSDTEAFF
>TRBJ1-6|NA|NA|TRBV28
TGTGCCAGCAGCCGGGTCGTATCCTATAATTCACCCCTCCACTTT
CASSRVVSYNSPLHF
>TRBJ2-3|NA|once|TRBV2
TGTGCCAGCAGTGGTTTAGAACAGGGCACAGATACGCAGTATTTT
CASSGLEQGTDTQYF
>TRBJ2-1|TRBD2|NA|TRBV2
TGTGCCACAAAGTTTAGCGGGAGTTCCAATGAGCAGTTCTTC
CATKFSGSSNEQFF
>TRBJ2-1|NA|NA|TRBV3-1/TRBV3-2
TGTGCCAGCAGCCAAGGCAGGCTAGCGCGAATCAATGAGCAGTTCTTC
CASSQGRLARINEQFF
>TRBJ2-1|NA|NA|TRBV9
TGTGCCAGCAGCGTAGGGAGGGATGAGCAGTTCTTC
CASSVGRDEQFF
>TRBJ1-2|NA|NA|TRBV6-2/TRBV6-3
TGTGCCAGCAGTTTTGCACTACCCCAGGGCACGGTCTATGGCTACACCTTC
CASSFALPQGTVYGYTF
>TRBJ1-1|TRBD1|NA|TRBV28
TGTGCCAGCAGTTTACGCCAGGGGGGGAACACTGAAGCTTTCTTT
CASSLRQGGNTEAFF
>TRBJ1-1|NA|NA|TRBV28
TGTGCCAGTGGACAGCCGAACATGAACACTGAAGCTTTCTTT
CASGQPNMNTEAFF
>TRBJ1-2|NA|NA|TRBV5-1
TGCGCCAGCAGCTTGGAACCCGGGAACTATGGCTACACCTTC
CASSLEPGNYGYTF
>TRBJ1-1|TRBD1|NA|TRBV27
TGTGCCAGCAGCCCCGTAGGACAGGGTTCCACTGAAGCTTTCTTT
CASSPVGQGSTEAFF
>TRBJ2-3|TRBD2|NA|TRBV7-2
TGTGCCAGCAGCCAAACGGGACTAGCCACAGATACGCAGTATTTT
CASSQTGLATDTQYF
>TRBJ2-7|NA|NA|TRBV2
TGTGCCAGCGGAGGGGTGAGCTTCTCCTACGAGCAGTACTTC
CASGGVSFSYEQYF
>TRBJ2-1|NA|NA|TRBV11-2
TGTGCCAGCAGCTTAGTAGGGGGGGATACCTACAATGAGCAGTTCTTC
CASSLVGGDTYNEQFF